This T cell receptor beta chain originates from a study of T cell responses to AZD1222 COVID-19 vaccine. The CDR3 has 11 amino acids. V was cut by 3 bases and J by 6 bases, with 6 bases left in between. CDR1 MDHEN and CDR2 SYDVKM come from the germline V gene. The table came from immunoSEQ multiplex PCR; TCRdb's copy has only in-frame clones and leaves some out. The sample shows 120,000 or so clones, roughly 87% of them seen only once. The sequence was collected from an adult in good health. The starting material was peripheral blood, obtained on day 0 of AZD1222 vaccination. The chain joins TRBV28 to TRBJ2-7; D gene unclear. The chain's CDR3 is CASSFFSEQYF. CDR3 nucleotide sequence: TGTGCCAGCAGTTTCTTTTCCGAGCAGTACTTC.